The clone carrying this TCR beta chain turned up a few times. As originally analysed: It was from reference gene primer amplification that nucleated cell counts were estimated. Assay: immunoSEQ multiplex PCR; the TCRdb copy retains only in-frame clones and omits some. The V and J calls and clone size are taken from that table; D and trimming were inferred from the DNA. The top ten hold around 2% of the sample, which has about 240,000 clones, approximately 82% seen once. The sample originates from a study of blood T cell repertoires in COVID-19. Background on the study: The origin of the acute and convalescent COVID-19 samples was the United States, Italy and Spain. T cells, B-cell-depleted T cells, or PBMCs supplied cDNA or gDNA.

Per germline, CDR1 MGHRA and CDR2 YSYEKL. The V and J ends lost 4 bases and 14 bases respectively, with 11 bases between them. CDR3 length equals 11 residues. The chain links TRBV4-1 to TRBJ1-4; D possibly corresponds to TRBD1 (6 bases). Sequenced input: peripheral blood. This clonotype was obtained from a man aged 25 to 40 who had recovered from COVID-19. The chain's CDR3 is CASSPGGPLFF. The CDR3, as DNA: TGCGCCAGCAGCCCTGGGGGCCCGCTGTTTTTT.